This T cell receptor (beta chain) originates from a study of blood T cell repertoires in COVID-19 (TCRdb year 2020). Concerning the study at large: Samples from collaborators originated in the United States, Italy and Spain and spanned both the acute and convalescent phases of COVID-19. The repertoires were released in a freely available public database meant as a resource for research on the immune response to SARS-CoV-2. Samples were obtained from the ongoing ImmuneRACE study (first 160 participants) and from roughly 1,300 subjects provided by 6 global collaborators. Subjects who had been exposed to COVID-19, were actively infected with it, or had recovered from it provided the deeply sampled blood TCRbeta repertoires that made up the dataset. The prospective study material was composed of cDNA or gDNA derived from T cells, B-cell-depleted T cells, or PBMCs. Where available, HLA class I and class II types were taken from metadata supplied by the sample provider and were not determined by assay-based typing. Nearly every sample came with metadata listing a de-identified subject ID, COVID-19 status, age in years and sex.

CDR1 and CDR2, looked up from the germline V gene, are ENHRY and SYGVKD. V was cut back by 6 bases and J by 5 bases, leaving a gap of 13 bases between them. Its CDR3 holds 13 amino acids, cysteine through phenylalanine. CDR3 DNA only is kept here, 39 bases in frame from base 1. What the authors observed across the whole study: How much clinical and demographic metadata was included differed by source and by participant, and the metadata was provided uncurated.

About this clone: Its recognized antigen is unknown. Base quality data are lacking; no much larger clone is found one base away.

TCRbeta CDR3 regions were amplified from genomic DNA using the immunoSEQ Assay, a bias-controlled multiplex PCR. The authors' pipeline ran thus. The number of nucleated cells in each sample was estimated from the amplification of reference gene primers within the assay. To quantify the absolute abundance of each unique TCRbeta CDR3 rearrangement, sequence reads were collapsed and filtered. For each sample, productive Simpson clonality was calculated by taking the square root of Simpson's diversity index across productive rearrangements. TCRdb retrieved this table from immuneACCESS and kept in-frame rearrangements only. Not all clones are present; in checked studies, unresolved V genes account for under half, and no reason is known for the remainder. V, J and clone size are those of that table, while D and trimming were read from the DNA. For this sample the table gives 150,000 to 200,000 clones, of which 90% to 95% were detected only once. The ten biggest clones cover just under 2% of the sample.

One collaborating source in Seattle enrolled patients while the patients were actively infected and followed the patients over time throughout the course of disease. Collaborating institutions collected whole blood in K2EDTA tubes following their own protocols. For TCRbeta analysis, collaborators shipped samples as frozen whole blood, isolated PBMCs, or DNA extracted from either of those sample types. Here the chain combines TRBV10-3 and TRBJ2-5; the D gene remains uncertain. This receptor was obtained from a woman aged 60 to 75 with COVID-19, enrolled during active disease. The sample was peripheral blood. The DNA is TGTGCCATCAGCCTAGAGAGGATCGAGACCCAGTACTTC. This yields the protein CAISLERIETQYF.